Presented here are 10 T cell receptor beta chains from one specimen sequenced in a study of blood T cell repertoires in COVID-19. This table comes from immunoSEQ multiplex PCR, and its TCRdb copy is limited to in-frame clones, with some not included. The repertoire holds a few hundred thousand clones, with roughly 88% as singletons. The source material was peripheral blood. The receptors originated from a woman aged 45-65 years with active or convalescent COVID-19.

The chain is built from TRBV7-9 and TRBJ2-3; tentatively, D is TRBD2 (8 bases). The germline V and J ends were trimmed by 0 bases and 4 bases, with 20 bases remaining between them. This CDR3 has 18 residues. Germline V gene data show CDR1 as SEHNR and CDR2 as FQNEAQ (reference sequence). DNA for the CDR3: TGTGCCAGCAGCTTAGCGAGGGGACAGCGGGAGTTCGCAGATACGCAGTATTTT. Translating gives CASSLARGQREFADTQYF.

V gene TRBV7-2 combines with J gene TRBJ1-2; D is undetermined. This CDR3 is built from 19 residues. V lost 5 bases to trimming and J lost 0 bases, with 25 bases between them. Per germline, CDR1 SGHTA and CDR2 FQGNSA. In DNA form, the CDR3 reads TGTGCCAGCAGCCGCCTTCGCTTTCAACAGCTGGCCGCTAACTATGGCTACACCTTC. Translation: CASSRLRFQQLAANYGYTF.

The V and J genes are TRBV5-4 and TRBJ2-7; 8 bases are shared with TRBD1. The length of the CDR3 is 15 residues. V shed 4 bases, J shed 6 bases, and the junction held 12 bases outside the gene matches. Germline CDR1 is SGHNT and CDR2 is YYREEE (reference sequence). The CDR3 DNA sequence: TGTGCCAGCAGCCTGCCAGGGGGCGCTACCCGCGAGCAGTACTTC. Translating it yields CASSLPGGATREQYF.

The gene calls are TRBV9 and TRBJ2-7; D possibly corresponds to TRBD2 (6 bases). Trimming took 0 bases from V and 7 from J, leaving 14 bases between them. CDR3 size: 14 residues. Germline loops: CDR1 SGDLS, CDR2 YYNGEE. CDR3 in amino acids: CASSVVGSGGEQYF. The CDR3 DNA sequence: TGTGCCAGCAGCGTAGTGGGTAGCGGAGGAGAGCAGTACTTC.

The chain employs TRBV7-9 and TRBJ1-2, with 7 positions matching TRBD1. The V segment lost 2 bases and the J segment 5 bases; nucleotides outside the gene matches: 8. This CDR3 has 15 amino acids. Germline V gives CDR1 SEHNR, CDR2 FQNEAQ (reference sequence). The CDR3 loop is CASSLSTTGEYGYTF. Written as DNA, the CDR3 is TGTGCCAGCAGCTTATCGACAACAGGGGAATATGGCTACACCTTC.

The chain employs TRBV28 and TRBJ2-3; tentative D call: TRBD2 (6 bases). The CDR3 totals 19 residues. CDR1 is MDHEN and CDR2 is SYDVKM in the germline V gene. V gave up 3 bases and J gave up 0 bases, with 22 bases separating them. Here the CDR3 reads CASSLDDVGGVASTDTQYF. The DNA of the CDR3 is TGTGCCAGCAGTTTGGATGACGTCGGCGGGGTAGCTAGCACAGATACGCAGTATTTT.

The chain has TRBV28 and TRBJ2-1; maybe TRBD2 (6 bases). Trimming cost V 2 bases and J 4 bases, with 12 bases left between them. CDR3 length equals 15 residues. In germline, CDR1 is MDHEN, CDR2 SYDVKM. The DNA for the CDR3 is TGTGCCAGCAGTTTAGAGCAGGGAGGATACAATGAGCAGTTCTTC. It codes for CASSLEQGGYNEQFF.

V and J are TRBV30 and TRBJ2-7; a possible D gene is TRBD2 (5 bases). This CDR3 contains 12 residues. The V and J ends lost 4 bases and 0 bases respectively, with 7 bases between them. Germline loops: CDR1 GTSNPN, CDR2 SVGIG (reference sequence). The CDR3 region is CAWKEDSYEQYF. The CDR3 DNA sequence: TGTGCCTGGAAGGAGGACTCCTACGAGCAGTACTTC.

V is TRBV12-2 and J is TRBJ2-2; TRBD2, the table's D call, lacks a check against the DNA. TRBV12-2 is a recognized pseudogene. This CDR3 contains 19 residues. Written as DNA, the CDR3 is TGTGCAAGTCGCTTAACGTTTAGCGGGAGGGAGGAAGGCGGCGGGGAGCTGTTTTTT. It encodes CASRLTFSGREEGGGELFF.

The V call is TRBV19, the J call TRBJ1-2; a possible D gene is TRBD1 (6 bases). Germline V gene sequence: CDR1 LNHDA, CDR2 SQIVND (reference sequence). The V end was cut by 7 bases, the J end by 1 base, with 22 bases between. The CDR3 loop spans 17 amino acids. This CDR3 is CASKGSPGGRFNYGYTF. For the CDR3, the DNA is TGTGCCAGTAAAGGGAGTCCGGGGGGGCGCTTTAACTATGGCTACACCTTC. Full variable domain (remainder filled in from reference TRBV19 and TRBJ1-2): DGGITQSPKYLFRKEGQNVTLSCEQNLNHDAMYWYRQDPGQGLRLIYYSQIVNDFQKGDIAEGYSVSREKKESFPLTVTSAQKNPTAFYLCASKGSPGGRFNYGYTFGSGTRLTVV.